These T cell receptor beta chains were read from a single sample in a study of cytomegalovirus exposure and HLA in healthy donors. Data came from immunoSEQ multiplex PCR; TCRdb stores just in-frame clones and leaves some out. The table includes 150,000 or so clones, under 85% detected once. The source material was PBMCs. These receptors all stem from a woman between 25 and 40 years old in good health and CMV-seronegative. The CDR3 runs from the conserved cysteine through the conserved F or W. The D gene is left open where the match is weak. Clone size is stated in some rows and not others, as once, few, many or a class when expanded.

TRBV29-1,.,.,TRBJ2-3,TGCAGCGTTGAAGGAATAGCCGTGGATACGCAGTATTTT,CSVEGIAVDTQYF
TRBV4-1,.,few,TRBJ2-2,TGCGCCAGCAGCCAAGATGAGGGGCGGGAATCCACCGGGGAGCTGTTTTTT,CASSQDEGRESTGELFF
TRBV4-2,.,once,TRBJ2-5,TGTGCCAGCAGCCAAGCCCCCGGGGTTATGGAGACCCAGTACTTC,CASSQAPGVMETQYF
TRBV9,TRBD1,.,TRBJ1-1,TGTGCCAGCAGCGTAGGTGGGACAGGGACTGAAGCTTTCTTT,CASSVGGTGTEAFF
TRBV7-2,TRBD1,once,TRBJ1-1,TGTGCCAGCAGCGCGAACAGGGGAAGAAACACTGAAGCTTTCTTT,CASSANRGRNTEAFF
TRBV2,.,.,TRBJ1-1,TGTGCCAGCATCAACAGGGTTTTGACTGAAGCTTTCTTT,CASINRVLTEAFF
TRBV6-5,.,few,TRBJ1-5,TGTGCCAGCAGTGAACAGGGAAATCAGCCCCAGCATTTT,CASSEQGNQPQHF
TRBV2,TRBD1,.,TRBJ1-2,TGTGCCAGTTTGCCCGACAGGGTGTCTAACTATGGCTACACCTTC,CASLPDRVSNYGYTF
TRBV10-3,.,.,TRBJ2-2,TGTGCCATCAGTACCGCAGGGGCCGCTAACACCGGGGAGCTGTTTTTT,CAISTAGAANTGELFF
TRBV5-1,.,.,TRBJ1-1,TGCGCCAGCAGCTCCGGACTTCAGGATGAAGCTTTCTTT,CASSSGLQDEAFF
TRBV5-1,TRBD2,.,TRBJ2-3,TGCGCCAGCAGCTTGAGTGGCGGGAGTGTGGATACGCAGTATTTT,CASSLSGGSVDTQYF
TRBV10-2,TRBD1,.,TRBJ2-7,TGCGCCACCCAAGGCCGGGACAGGGGCTCCTACGAGCAGTACTTC,CATQGRDRGSYEQYF
TRBV30,TRBD2,.,TRBJ2-6,TGTGCCTGCTTCGGACTAGCGGGGACTCTGGGGGCCAACGTCCTGACTTTC,CACFGLAGTLGANVLTF
TRBV11-2,.,.,TRBJ1-4,TGTGCCAGCAGGGGAGGGGGAGGGATGTCGGGGAGATCTGAAAAACTGTTTTTT,CASRGGGGMSGRSEKLFF
TRBV30,.,once,TRBJ2-1,TGTGCCTGGAATATTCGGGAGTCTCCCTACAATGAGCAGTTCTTC,CAWNIRESPYNEQFF
TRBV11-1,TRBD1,.,TRBJ1-4,TGTGCCAGCAGCTTGGGACAGGGTGGCGAAAAACTGTTTTTT,CASSLGQGGEKLFF
TRBV28,.,.,TRBJ2-7,TGTGCCAGCAGTCCTAGGTCTCCCTACGAGCAGTACTTC,CASSPRSPYEQYF
TRBV10-2,.,.,TRBJ2-7,TGCGCCAGCAGTGATCCCAGAGACACCGACTACGAGCAGTACTTC,CASSDPRDTDYEQYF
TRBV7-9,.,.,TRBJ2-7,TGTGCCAGCAGCTACCTTTTGGGGACTGGACCCTACGAGCAGTACTTC,CASSYLLGTGPYEQYF
TRBV5-1,.,few,TRBJ1-4,TGCGCCAGCAGCTTGGACGGAACAGCAACTAATGAAAAACTGTTTTTT,CASSLDGTATNEKLFF
TRBV6-6,.,.,TRBJ2-1,TGTGCCAGCAGTTACGGAGCCGGCGGGACCTACAATGAGCAGTTCTTC,CASSYGAGGTYNEQFF
TRBV25-1,TRBD1,.,TRBJ1-4,TGTGCCAGCAGTCGGACAGGGGGTAATGAAAAACTGTTTTTT,CASSRTGGNEKLFF
TRBV15,TRBD1,.,TRBJ2-7,TGTGCCACCAGCAGAGATGTAGGACAGGGGAATTACGAGCAGTACTTC,CATSRDVGQGNYEQYF
TRBV4-1,.,.,TRBJ2-7,TGCGCCAGCAGCCCTCGAGAAAAGGTGGGGCCTGGGAACGAGCAGTACTTC,CASSPREKVGPGNEQYF
TRBV5-1,.,few,TRBJ1-1,TGCGCCAGCAGCTTGGGCGGGAACACTGAAGCTTTCTTT,CASSLGGNTEAFF
TRBV18,.,.,TRBJ2-1,TGTGCCAGCTCACTCGCCCGCGGAGCGGGTGACAATGAGCAGTTCTTC,CASSLARGAGDNEQFF
TRBV28,TRBD1,.,TRBJ2-7,TGTGCCAGCAAGTGGGGGACAGGGGGGCACGAGCAGTACTTC,CASKWGTGGHEQYF
TRBV9,.,.,TRBJ2-7,TGTGCCAGCAGCGTAGAGCTAGCCGACTCCTACGAGCAGTACTTC,CASSVELADSYEQYF
TRBV10-3,TRBD1,.,TRBJ2-5,TGTGCCATCAGTGAGGGGACAGTTCCTGGCGAGACCCAGTACTTC,CAISEGTVPGETQYF
TRBV7-6,TRBD2,few,TRBJ2-7,TGTGCCAGCAGTCATGGCCCGTTAGCGGGCGGGTTGTCCTACGAGCAGTACTTC,CASSHGPLAGGLSYEQYF
TRBV27,.,.,TRBJ1-2,TGTGCCAGCAGGCGAGGGGGATTTAACTATGGCTACACCTTC,CASRRGGFNYGYTF
TRBV5-4,.,few,TRBJ1-2,TGTGCCAGCAGCTTGGACGTCGGACAGTTTGGCTACACCTTC,CASSLDVGQFGYTF
TRBV5-8,.,.,TRBJ2-1,TGTGCCAGCAGCCCAGAACAGGACTCCTACAATGAGCAGTTCTTC,CASSPEQDSYNEQFF
TRBV15,TRBD1,.,TRBJ1-2,TGTGCCACCAGCATTCGACAGGGGGCCAGTGGCTACACCTTC,CATSIRQGASGYTF
TRBV5-1,.,.,TRBJ2-1,TGCGCCAGCAGCTTGGACTCTCTCAGGCGGGTTAGCTCCTACAATGAGCAGTTCTTC,CASSLDSLRRVSSYNEQFF